This entry lists 27 T cell receptor beta chains sequenced from one sample in a study of cytomegalovirus exposure and HLA in healthy donors. Vbeta (60) and Jbeta (13) primers were used in the PCR. The table came from immunoSEQ multiplex PCR; TCRdb's copy has only in-frame clones and leaves some out. The sample table sets out 30,000 to 35,000 clones. The sequenced material came from PBMCs. The receptors stem from a middle-aged woman in good health and CMV-seropositive.

The chain joins TRBV27 to TRBJ2-2; D uncertain. Germline values: CDR1 MNHEY, CDR2 SMNVEV (reference sequence). Trimming cost V 3 bases and J 4 bases, with 18 bases left between them. The CDR3 runs 17 residues. CDR3 loop: CASSFSTRQQSTGELFF. In DNA, the CDR3 is TGTGCCAGCAGTTTTTCGACACGACAACAGAGCACCGGGGAGCTGTTTTTT.

The J gene is TRBJ2-1, the V gene TRBV9; weak D call: TRBD1 (6 bases). V lost 0 bases, J lost 2 bases, and 12 bases lay in between. The CDR3 is 16 residues long. Per the germline V gene, CDR1 is SGDLS and CDR2 is YYNGEE. The CDR3 DNA sequence: TGTGCCAGCAGCGTAGCTACTGGGACACCCTACAATGAGCAGTTCTTC. Protein sequence: CASSVATGTPYNEQFF.

J is TRBJ2-3 and V is TRBV5-1; D is perhaps TRBD2 (5 bases). V gave up 4 bases and J gave up 0 bases, with 9 bases separating them. The V gene's germline CDR1 is SGHRS and CDR2 YFSETQ. This CDR3 spans 14 amino acids. CDR3: CASSHGLSTDTQYF. The CDR3 DNA follows: TGCGCCAGCAGCCATGGACTCAGCACAGATACGCAGTATTTT.

The chain couples TRBV5-4 to TRBJ1-2; TRBD1 aligns across 8 bases. CDR1 SGHNT and CDR2 YYREEE come from the germline V gene (reference sequence). V dropped 5 bases and J dropped 4; count of bases not matched to a gene: 10. CDR3 length: 15 residues. The CDR3 DNA sequence: TGTGCCAGCAGTCTCTGGGACAGGACAACCTATGGCTACACCTTC. This gives the protein CASSLWDRTTYGYTF.

The chain carries TRBV5-6 and TRBJ1-6; 7 nucleotides align to TRBD1. Per germline, CDR1 SGHDT and CDR2 YYEEEE. The CDR3 is 16 residues long. V shed 0 bases and J 7 bases; nucleotides not matched to a gene: 7. The CDR3 sequence is CASSLGSGGVNSPLHF. In nucleotides, the CDR3 is TGTGCCAGCAGCTTGGGATCAGGGGGAGTGAATTCACCCCTCCACTTT.

The V call is TRBV19, the J call TRBJ1-2, with D possibly matching TRBD1 (5 bases). V was cut by 5 bases and J by 4 bases, with 20 bases left in between. The CDR3 is 16 residues long. Germline CDR1 LNHDA, CDR2 SQIVND (reference sequence). The CDR3 bases are TGTGCCAGTAGTCCCCCGGGGCGGGGGTACACCTATGGCTACACCTTC. Its protein is CASSPPGRGYTYGYTF.

The chain uses TRBV28 and TRBJ2-1; 14 bases align to TRBD2. Germline V lookup: CDR1 MDHEN, CDR2 SYDVKM. V was pared by 5 bases and J by 5 bases, with 2 bases of the junction left unmatched. This CDR3 comprises 15 residues. The DNA for the CDR3 is TGTGCCAGCAGTAAGGGACTAGCGGGAGACAATGAGCAGTTCTTC. Protein sequence: CASSKGLAGDNEQFF.

CDR3 nucleotides: TGCGCCAGCAGCTCGCAGACTAGCGGGGGAGGAGATACGCAGTATTTT. It specifies CASSSQTSGGGDTQYF. The chain carries TRBV5-1 and TRBJ2-3; 12 nucleotides line up with TRBD2. This CDR3 region has 16 residues. Germline V gene data show CDR1 as SGHRS and CDR2 as YFSETQ. Germline trimming cut 3 bases from V and 5 bases from J; bases unmatched to any gene: 7.

V and J are TRBV15 and TRBJ1-2; D is uncertain. Germline-derived CDR1 and CDR2 are LNHNV and YYDKDF (reference sequence). With 0 bases removed from V and 6 bases from J, the gap between germline ends came to 8 bases. The CDR3 spans 13 residues. The CDR3 loop is CATSRDGRHGYTF. DNA of the CDR3: TGTGCCACCAGCAGAGATGGGCGCCATGGCTACACCTTC.

CDR3 loop: CASQSGGRANTEAFF. The CDR3 bases are TGTGCCAGCCAATCTGGTGGGAGGGCTAACACTGAAGCTTTCTTT. This sequence joins TRBV6-1 and TRBJ1-1; no definite D call. With 8 bases removed from V and 2 bases from J, the gap between germline ends came to 18 bases. Germline CDR1 reads MNHNS; CDR2 reads SASEGT. This CDR3 contains 15 residues.

The rearrangement links TRBV13 to TRBJ2-3, with TRBD2 matching over 7 bases. Germline trimming cut 5 bases from V and 4 bases from J; bases unmatched to any gene: 9. CDR3 length: 15 amino acids. Germline CDR1 is PRHDT and CDR2 is FYEKMQ (reference sequence). The CDR3 protein is CASSPFAGAADTQYF. The DNA of the CDR3 is TGTGCCAGCAGCCCCTTTGCGGGAGCAGCAGATACGCAGTATTTT.

V usage is TRBV27 and J usage is TRBJ1-5, with TRBD1 matching over 9 bases. The CDR3 covers 13 residues. Germline V gene sequence: CDR1 MNHEY, CDR2 SMNVEV (reference sequence). Trimming removed 5 bases from V and 7 bases from J; junction bases left unmatched: 3. The CDR3 DNA follows: TGTGCCAGCAGTCTCGACAGGGGGCAGCCCCAGCATTTT. Amino acid sequence: CASSLDRGQPQHF.

The chain carries TRBV7-2 and TRBJ2-2, with 10 bases matching TRBD2. CDR1 and CDR2 (germline): SGHTA, FQGNSA. There are 16 residues in the CDR3. With V trimmed by 5 bases and J by 1 base, 4 bases remained unmatched. The CDR3 spells CASSASSGGNTGELFF. The CDR3 coding sequence is TGTGCCAGCAGCGCCTCTAGCGGGGGGAACACCGGGGAGCTGTTTTTT. The full variable domain, completed using reference TRBV7-2 and TRBJ2-2, is GAGVSQSPSNKVTEKGKDVELRCDPISGHTALYWYRQSLGQGLEFLIYFQGNSAPDKSGLPSDRFSAERTGGSVSTLTIQRTQQEDSAVYLCASSASSGGNTGELFFGEGSRLTVL.

This chain joins TRBV7-6 and TRBJ1-4, with 7 positions matching TRBD1. The germline V gene has CDR1 SGHVS and CDR2 FNYEAQ. The CDR3 has 11 residues. V gave up 4 bases and J gave up 11 bases; unmatched junction bases: 1. The CDR3 coding sequence is TGTGCCAGCAGCTCGGGACAGAAACTGTTTTTT. This codes for CASSSGQKLFF. Variable domain in full (rest from reference TRBV7-6 and TRBJ1-4): GAGVSQSPRYKVTKRGQDVALRCDPISGHVSLYWYRQALGQGPEFLTYFNYEAQQDKSGLPNDRFSAERPEGSISTLTIQRTEQRDSAMYRCASSSGQKLFFGSGTQLSVL.

The chain uses TRBV10-3 and TRBJ1-6; D may be TRBD1 (6 bases). V dropped 5 bases and J dropped 5 bases, with 10 bases sitting between them. The CDR3 sequence is 14 residues long. Germline-derived CDR1 and CDR2 are ENHRY and SYGVKD. CDR3 in DNA: TGTGCCATCAGTAGAGGGACAAATAATTCACCCCTCCACTTT. Amino acid sequence: CAISRGTNNSPLHF.

The chain uses TRBV27 and TRBJ2-7; the match to TRBD2 covers 11 bases. Trimming at V came to 4 bases and at J to 0 bases, leaving 5 bases not matched to a gene. The V gene's germline CDR1 is MNHEY and CDR2 SMNVEV (reference sequence). The CDR3 consists of 16 residues. In nucleotides, the CDR3 is TGTGCCAGCAGTTCTAGCGGGAGGACGAACTCCTACGAGCAGTACTTC. Protein product: CASSSSGRTNSYEQYF.

This sequence joins TRBV5-1 and TRBJ2-7, with D hard to call. Germline CDR1 and CDR2: SGHRS and YFSETQ. The CDR3 is made up of 11 amino acids. V gave up 0 bases and J gave up 7 bases, with 5 bases separating them. CDR3 protein: CASSLGAEQYF. CDR3 DNA: TGCGCCAGCAGCTTGGGTGCGGAGCAGTACTTC. Full variable domain (remainder filled in from reference TRBV5-1 and TRBJ2-7): KAGVTQTPRYLIKTRGQQVTLSCSPISGHRSVSWYQQTPGQGLQFLFEYFSETQRNKGNFPGRFSGRQFSNSRSEMNVSTLELGDSALYLCASSLGAEQYFGPGTRLTVT.

This chain connects TRBV7-8 to TRBJ2-3; D ambiguous. V was pared by 4 bases and J by 7 bases, with 9 bases between. The CDR3 sequence is 12 residues long. The germline gives CDR1 SGHVS, CDR2 FQNEAQ. The CDR3 bases are TGTGCCAGCAGCTACCGGGTAAATACGCAGTATTTT. Translation: CASSYRVNTQYF.

The chain has TRBV19 and TRBJ1-1; possible D gene TRBD1, 5 bases. Trimming shortened V by 8 bases and J by 3 bases, and 13 bases separated the two germline ends. CDR1 and CDR2 (germline): LNHDA, SQIVND (reference sequence). The CDR3 is 13 residues long. As DNA, the CDR3 is TGTGCCAGTCAGCTCCAGGGTGACACTGAAGCTTTCTTT. Translation gives CASQLQGDTEAFF.

V usage is TRBV5-4 and J usage is TRBJ2-1, with D tentatively TRBD1 (5 bases). The CDR3 totals 15 residues. V was cut by 4 bases and J by 6 bases, with 17 bases left in between. Germline V gives CDR1 SGHNT, CDR2 YYREEE (reference sequence). CDR3 DNA: TGTGCCAGCAGCCTAAACCCCGACAGCCCCAATGAGCAGTTCTTC. This gives the protein CASSLNPDSPNEQFF.

For the CDR3, the DNA is TGTGCCAGCAGGGGGACAGGGTTCGATGAAAAACTGTTTTTT. Amino acid sequence: CASRGTGFDEKLFF. The genes are TRBV6-5 and TRBJ1-4, with 9 bases aligning to TRBD1. With V trimmed by 6 bases and J by 6 bases, 5 bases remained unmatched. This CDR3 contains 14 residues. Germline V CDR1 and CDR2: MNHEY, SVGAGI.

CDR3 region: CSARPGNEQYF. The CDR3 nucleotides read TGCAGTGCCAGGCCGGGGAACGAGCAGTACTTC. The V gene is TRBV20-1, the J gene TRBJ2-7; tentative D call: TRBD2 (5 bases). The CDR3 extends over 11 amino acids. CDR1 is DFQATT and CDR2 is SNEGSKA in the germline V gene (reference sequence). Trimming removed 6 bases at V and 5 bases at J, with 11 bases between.

This chain uses TRBV19 with TRBJ1-5; D gene unclear. V gave up 3 bases and J gave up 0 bases, with 9 bases separating them. This CDR3 spans 15 amino acids. Germline V lookup: CDR1 LNHDA, CDR2 SQIVND (reference sequence). The chain's CDR3 is CASSIRHYSNQPQHF. CDR3 DNA: TGTGCCAGTAGTATTCGCCACTATAGCAATCAGCCCCAGCATTTT.

V gene TRBV15 combines with J gene TRBJ2-1; D might be TRBD1 (5 bases). Germline assignment: CDR1 LNHNV and CDR2 YYDKDF (reference sequence). There are 16 residues in the CDR3. V was pared by 0 bases and J by 11 bases, with 20 bases between. In DNA, the CDR3 is TGTGCCACCAGCAGAGATCACGAAAGGGATTGGGGCAAGCAGTTCTTC. It encodes CATSRDHERDWGKQFF.

The chain couples TRBV5-1 to TRBJ1-3, with unresolved D. There are 16 residues in the CDR3. The V gene lost 0 bases and the J gene lost 4 bases, with 14 bases spanning the gap. Germline CDR1 reads SGHRS; CDR2 reads YFSETQ. The CDR3 DNA reads TGCGCCAGCAGCTTGGTGGGCACGTTAGGAGGAAACACCATATATTTT. Residues: CASSLVGTLGGNTIYF.

The chain joins TRBV27 to TRBJ1-2, with 8 nucleotides matching TRBD1. CDR1 MNHEY and CDR2 SMNVEV come from the germline V gene (reference sequence). V was pared by 5 bases and J by 5 bases, with 7 bases of the junction left unmatched. The CDR3 has 14 residues. CDR3 sequence reads: CASSLTGGGYGYTF. Written as DNA, the CDR3 is TGTGCCAGCAGTCTAACAGGGGGTGGGTATGGCTACACCTTC.

The rearrangement joins TRBV28 to TRBJ1-4; a possible D gene is TRBD1 (6 bases). In germline, CDR1 is MDHEN, CDR2 SYDVKM. This CDR3 is 14 amino acids long. Trimming removed 1 base at V and 9 bases at J, with 12 bases between. The CDR3 bases are TGTGCCAGCAGTTTATCAGGGGCCGAACAAAAACTGTTTTTT. Translating gives CASSLSGAEQKLFF.